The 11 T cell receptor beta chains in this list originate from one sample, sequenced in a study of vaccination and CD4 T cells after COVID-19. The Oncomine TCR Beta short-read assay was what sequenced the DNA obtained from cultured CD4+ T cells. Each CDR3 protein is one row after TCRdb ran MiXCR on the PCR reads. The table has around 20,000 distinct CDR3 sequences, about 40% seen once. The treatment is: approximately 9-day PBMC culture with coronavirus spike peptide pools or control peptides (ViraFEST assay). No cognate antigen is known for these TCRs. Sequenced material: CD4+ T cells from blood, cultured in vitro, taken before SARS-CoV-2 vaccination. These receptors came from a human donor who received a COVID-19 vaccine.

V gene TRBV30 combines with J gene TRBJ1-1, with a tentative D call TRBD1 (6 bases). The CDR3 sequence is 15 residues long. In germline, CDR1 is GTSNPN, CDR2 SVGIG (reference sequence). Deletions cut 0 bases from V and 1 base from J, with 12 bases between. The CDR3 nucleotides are TGTGCCTGGAGTGTAGGGGGTCCAGAGAACACTGAAGCTTTCTTT. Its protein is CAWSVGGPENTEAFF.

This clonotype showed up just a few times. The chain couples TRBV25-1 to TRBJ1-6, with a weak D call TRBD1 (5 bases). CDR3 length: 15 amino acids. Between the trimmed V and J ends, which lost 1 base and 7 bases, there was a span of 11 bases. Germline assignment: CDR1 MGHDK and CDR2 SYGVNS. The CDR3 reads CASSESEGRNSPLHF. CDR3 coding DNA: TGTGCCAGCAGTGAATCGGAGGGGAGAAATTCACCCCTCCACTTT.

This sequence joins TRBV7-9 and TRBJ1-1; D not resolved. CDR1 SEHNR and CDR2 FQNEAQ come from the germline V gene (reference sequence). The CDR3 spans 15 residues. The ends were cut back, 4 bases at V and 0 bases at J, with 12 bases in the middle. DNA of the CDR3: TGTGCCAGCAGCTCTCAAAGAGCTTTGAACACTGAAGCTTTCTTT. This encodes CASSSQRALNTEAFF.

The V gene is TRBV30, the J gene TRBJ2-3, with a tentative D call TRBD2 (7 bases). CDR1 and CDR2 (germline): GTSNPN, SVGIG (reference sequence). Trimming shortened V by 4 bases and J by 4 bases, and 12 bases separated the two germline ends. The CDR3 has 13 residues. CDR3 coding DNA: TGTGCCTGGAACCGGGGGGCCGCAGATACGCAGTATTTT. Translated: CAWNRGAADTQYF.

The CDR3 spells CASSLSVISYGYTF. The DNA of the CDR3 is TGCGCCAGCAGCTTGTCCGTCATATCCTATGGCTACACCTTC. This chain joins TRBV5-1 and TRBJ1-2, with D uncertain. This CDR3 region has 14 residues. From germline, CDR1 is SGHRS and CDR2 YFSETQ. Trimming took 1 base from V and 4 from J, leaving 11 bases between them.

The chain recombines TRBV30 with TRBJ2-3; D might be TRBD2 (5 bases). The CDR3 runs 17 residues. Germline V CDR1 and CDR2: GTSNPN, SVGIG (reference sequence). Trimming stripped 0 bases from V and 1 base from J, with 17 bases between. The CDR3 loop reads CAWSVRGSWTGTDTQYF. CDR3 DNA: TGTGCCTGGAGTGTACGGGGTTCTTGGACTGGCACAGATACGCAGTATTTT. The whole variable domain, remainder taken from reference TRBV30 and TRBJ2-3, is SQTIHQWPATLVQPVGSPLSLECTVEGTSNPNLYWYRQAAGRGLQLLFYSVGIGQISSEVPQNLSASRPQDRQFILSSKKLLLSDSGFYLCAWSVRGSWTGTDTQYFGPGTRLTVL.

CDR3 DNA sequence: TGTGCCAGCAGGCCGGGGGGGCCGATAAGCGGGGAGCTGTTTTTT. Translation: CASRPGGPISGELFF. This chain connects TRBV7-6 to TRBJ2-2; 8 bases fit TRBD2. The CDR3 has 15 residues. The V and J ends lost 6 bases and 7 bases, in that order; junction bases with no gene match: 10. Germline assignment: CDR1 SGHVS and CDR2 FNYEAQ.

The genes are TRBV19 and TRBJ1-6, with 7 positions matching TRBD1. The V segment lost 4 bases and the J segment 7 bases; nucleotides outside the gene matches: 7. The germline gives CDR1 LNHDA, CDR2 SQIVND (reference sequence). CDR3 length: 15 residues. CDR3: CASSTRQGGNSPLHF. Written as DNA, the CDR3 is TGTGCCAGTAGTACCCGACAGGGAGGGAATTCACCCCTCCACTTT.

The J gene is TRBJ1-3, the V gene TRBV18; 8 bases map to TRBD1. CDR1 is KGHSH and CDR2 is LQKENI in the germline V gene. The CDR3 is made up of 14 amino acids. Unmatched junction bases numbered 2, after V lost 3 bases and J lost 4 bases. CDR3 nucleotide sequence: TGTGCCAGCTCACCGACAGGGGAGGGAAACACCATATATTTT. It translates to CASSPTGEGNTIYF.

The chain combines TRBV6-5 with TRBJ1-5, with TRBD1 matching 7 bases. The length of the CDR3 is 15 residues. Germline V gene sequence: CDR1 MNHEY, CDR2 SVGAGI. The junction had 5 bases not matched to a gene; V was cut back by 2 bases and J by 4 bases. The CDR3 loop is CASSYGGQQNQPQHF. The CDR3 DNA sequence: TGTGCCAGCAGTTACGGGGGACAGCAAAATCAGCCCCAGCATTTT.

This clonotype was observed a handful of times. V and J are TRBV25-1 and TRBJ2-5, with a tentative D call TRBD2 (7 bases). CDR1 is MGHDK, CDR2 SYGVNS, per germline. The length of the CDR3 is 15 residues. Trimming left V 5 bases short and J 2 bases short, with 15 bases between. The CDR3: CASSNQGGGQETQYF. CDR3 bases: TGTGCCAGCAGTAATCAGGGAGGGGGTCAAGAGACCCAGTACTTC.